Below are 8 T cell receptor beta chains sequenced from a single sample in a study of shared clonotypes between healthy human individuals. Profiled with immunoSEQ multiplex PCR; TCRdb holds only in-frame clones, not every one. The sample lists roughly 700,000 clones, about nine tenths occurring once. Sample: memory CD8+ T cells from PBMCs. Regarding subset: CD45RO+ cells pooled with CCR7-negative TemRA cells. Receptors were obtained from a man aged 18 to 35 in good health. Some clones in this sample may be carry-over from other donors' samples.

This chain connects TRBV5-5 to TRBJ2-1, with 8 bases that match TRBD2. V was pared by 0 bases and J by 9 bases, with 14 bases of the junction left unmatched. The CDR3 runs 17 residues. Germline V lookup: CDR1 SGHKS, CDR2 YYEKEE (reference sequence). DNA of the CDR3: TGTGCCAGCAGCTTGGGGGTGGGAAGCGGGAGCTTGATTGAGCAGTTCTTC. It encodes CASSLGVGSGSLIEQFF. Variable domain in full (rest from reference TRBV5-5 and TRBJ2-1): DAGVTQSPTHLIKTRGQQVTLRCSPISGHKSVSWYQQVLGQGPQFIFQYYEKEERGRGNFPDRFSARQFPNYSSELNVNALLLGDSALYLCASSLGVGSGSLIEQFFGPGTRLTVL.

A single count supports this clone. The J gene is TRBJ2-3, the V gene TRBV27; no definite D call. Germline assignment: CDR1 MNHEY and CDR2 SMNVEV (reference sequence). Between the trimmed V and J ends, which lost 3 bases and 7 bases, there was a span of 14 bases. The CDR3 contains 14 residues. The CDR3, as DNA: TGTGCCAGCAGTTTCGTTTTCGAGGACCATACGCAGTATTTT. Translation gives CASSFVFEDHTQYF.

The chain recombines TRBV7-9 with TRBJ2-1; 8 nucleotides agree with TRBD1. The length of the CDR3 is 14 residues. CDR1 SEHNR and CDR2 FQNEAQ come from the germline V gene (reference sequence). The trim removed 5 bases at V and 6 bases at J, leaving 6 bases unmatched. The DNA for the CDR3 is TGTGCCAGCAGCGAAGGACAGGGTTCCAATGAGCAGTTCTTC. It yields the protein CASSEGQGSNEQFF.

V gene TRBV7-9 combines with J gene TRBJ1-5; D is unclear. CDR1 is SEHNR, CDR2 FQNEAQ, per germline (reference sequence). The CDR3 has 13 residues. The germline V and J ends were trimmed by 5 bases and 4 bases, with 9 bases remaining between them. CDR3 sequence: CASSAGPNQPQHF. The DNA for the CDR3 is TGTGCCAGCAGCGCTGGACCTAATCAGCCCCAGCATTTT.

The sample holds a few counts of this clone. The chain couples TRBV2 to TRBJ1-3; D gene unclear. The CDR3 is 15 amino acids. Per germline, CDR1 SNHLY and CDR2 FYNNEI. With 5 bases removed from V and 0 bases from J, the gap between germline ends came to 11 bases. CDR3 region: CASSRVLNSGNTIYF. DNA of the CDR3: TGTGCCAGCAGTCGCGTCCTAAACTCTGGAAACACCATATATTTT. Looking up the rest from reference TRBV2 and TRBJ1-3 gives the full variable domain: EPEVTQTPSHQVTQMGQEVILRCVPISNHLYFYWYRQILGQKVEFLVSFYNNEISEKSEIFDDQFSVERPDGSNFTLKIRSTKLEDSAMYFCASSRVLNSGNTIYFGEGSWLTVV.

The gene calls are TRBV2 and TRBJ2-5; a possible D gene is TRBD2 (5 bases). This CDR3 contains 15 residues. Deletions cut 2 bases from V and 5 bases from J, with 15 bases between. Germline-derived CDR1 and CDR2 are SNHLY and FYNNEI. The CDR3 sequence is CASSESAGLWETQYF. The DNA of the CDR3 is TGTGCCAGCAGTGAATCGGCGGGTCTGTGGGAGACCCAGTACTTC.

This chain joins TRBV29-1 and TRBJ2-1; D gene uncertain. The V gene's germline CDR1 is SQVTM and CDR2 ANQGSEA. The CDR3 covers 12 residues. The germline V and J ends were trimmed by 2 bases and 3 bases, with 5 bases remaining between them. The CDR3 DNA sequence: TGCAGCGTTGAATGGGACTACAATGAGCAGTTCTTC. Its protein product is CSVEWDYNEQFF.

The chain couples TRBV28 to TRBJ2-5; D may be TRBD1 (5 bases). The V end was cut by 3 bases, the J end by 5 bases, with 16 bases between. There are 15 residues in the CDR3. Germline V gene lookup returns CDR1 MDHEN and CDR2 SYDVKM. DNA for the CDR3: TGTGCCAGCAGTTTGTTCGCAGGGTTCCCTGAGACCCAGTACTTC. Its translation is CASSLFAGFPETQYF.